Below, 5 T cell receptor beta chains from the same sample are listed, as sequenced in a study of cytomegalovirus exposure and HLA in healthy donors. PCR amplification relied on 60 Vbeta primers (plus 13 Jbeta primers). Here immunoSEQ multiplex PCR was the method, and the copy in TCRdb shows in-frame clones only, minus some. This table has approximately 110,000 clones, roughly 15% appearing once. The specimen was PBMCs. The source of these receptors is a woman aged 18-29 years in good health and CMV-seronegative.

This clone occurred a few times. For the CDR3, the DNA is TGTGCCAGCAGTGAAGTGAGGCCCAACGAAGCTTTCTTT. Amino acid sequence: CASSEVRPNEAFF. The chain has TRBV6-1 and TRBJ1-1, with D uncertain. Germline V CDR1 and CDR2: MNHNS, SASEGT. V was cut by 1 base and J by 8 bases, with 11 bases left in between. The CDR3 totals 13 residues.

This clone occurred a few times. This chain joins TRBV27 and TRBJ2-7; maybe TRBD1 (5 bases). The V gene's germline CDR1 is MNHEY and CDR2 SMNVEV (reference sequence). V lost 6 bases to trimming and J lost 0 bases, with 9 bases between them. CDR3 size: 13 residues. The CDR3 reads CASSPTVSYEQYF. In DNA form, the CDR3 reads TGTGCCAGCAGCCCGACAGTCTCCTACGAGCAGTACTTC.

The chain has TRBV2 and TRBJ2-5; 10 nucleotides align to TRBD1. There are 15 residues in the CDR3. Trimming removed 6 bases from V and 5 bases from J; junction bases left unmatched: 9. CDR1 and CDR2 from the germline V gene are SNHLY and FYNNEI. The CDR3 sequence: CASRALTGGGETQYF. Here the CDR3 DNA reads TGTGCCAGCAGAGCCCTGACAGGGGGCGGGGAGACCCAGTACTTC.

The chain carries TRBV7-3 and TRBJ1-1, with 9 bases fitting TRBD1. V shed 5 bases, J shed 2 bases, and the junction held 9 bases outside the gene matches. The CDR3 spans 16 residues. Germline CDR1 SGHTA, CDR2 FQGTGA. This CDR3 is CASSDTGGGVNTEAFF. CDR3 in DNA: TGTGCCAGCAGCGATACAGGGGGCGGAGTTAACACTGAAGCTTTCTTT.

The V and J genes are TRBV7-8 and TRBJ2-1; 8 nucleotides line up with TRBD1. Germline CDR1 reads SGHVS; CDR2 reads FQNEAQ. This CDR3 comprises 15 residues. Germline trimming cut 5 bases from V and 0 bases from J; bases unmatched to any gene: 3. CDR3 residues: CASSNDRGSYNEQFF. The CDR3 coding sequence is TGTGCCAGCAGCAATGACAGGGGCTCCTACAATGAGCAGTTCTTC.